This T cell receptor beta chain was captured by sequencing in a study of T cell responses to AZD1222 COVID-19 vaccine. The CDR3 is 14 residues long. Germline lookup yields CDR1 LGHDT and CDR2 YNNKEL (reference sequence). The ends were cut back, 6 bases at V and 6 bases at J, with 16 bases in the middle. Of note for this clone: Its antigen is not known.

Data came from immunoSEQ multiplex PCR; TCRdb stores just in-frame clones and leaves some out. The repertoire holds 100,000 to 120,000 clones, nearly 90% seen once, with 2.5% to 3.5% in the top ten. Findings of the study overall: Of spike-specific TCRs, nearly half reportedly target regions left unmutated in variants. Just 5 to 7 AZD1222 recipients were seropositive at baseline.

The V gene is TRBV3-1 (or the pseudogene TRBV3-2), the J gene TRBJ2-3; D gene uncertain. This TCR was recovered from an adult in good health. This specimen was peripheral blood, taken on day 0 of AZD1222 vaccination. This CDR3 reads CASSRRWVGDTQYF. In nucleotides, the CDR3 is TGTGCCAGCAGTCGACGCTGGGTGGGGGATACGCAGTATTTT.